Sequencing of this T cell receptor beta chain was carried out in a study of T cells in Graves' hyperthyroidism and ophthalmopathy. Study details: Before any treatment, at initial diagnosis, peripheral blood was collected. The study's findings and limits: Most thyroid-expanded clonotypes above 0.001 were also found in blood.

Note on this clonotype: Its antigen is still unknown.

Amplified regions were TCR beta CDR3 sequences from RNA transcripts. Primed by the HTBI set, a first-round RT-PCR was run on the TCR CDR3. A single record per CDR3 protein comes from TCRdb applying MiXCR to the multiplex PCR reads. The repertoire holds around 300,000 distinct CDR3 sequences, with approximately 15% as singletons. The receptor's source is a woman in her forties with Graves' hyperthyroidism. The specimen was blood.

This CDR3 is CASSSQGEGYEQYF. The CDR3 DNA follows: TGTGCCAGCAGTTCCCAGGGAGAAGGGTACGAGCAGTACTTC. The rearrangement joins TRBV27 to TRBJ2-7; TRBD1 or TRBD2 may be the D gene (5 bases each). Trimming removed 4 bases at V and 4 bases at J, with 14 bases between. CDR1 is MNHEY, CDR2 SMNVEV, per germline (reference sequence). The CDR3 runs to 14 residues.